Shown below are 8 T cell receptor beta chains from a single sample sequenced in a study of control samples from healthy donors and cancer patients. The table came from immunoSEQ multiplex PCR; TCRdb's copy has only in-frame clones and leaves some out. The table includes some 160,000 clones, roughly 90% detected once. Sequencing was carried out using blood. The receptors derive from a man aged 25-45 years in good health.

The chain is built from TRBV5-4 and TRBJ2-5; 8 positions match TRBD2. The V and J ends lost 4 bases and 5 bases, in that order; junction bases with no gene match: 10. This CDR3 has 15 residues. Germline V CDR1 and CDR2: SGHNT, YYREEE (reference sequence). CDR3 bases: TGTGCCAGCAGCCGGACGGGGGGGGTATTGGAGACCCAGTACTTC. This gives the protein CASSRTGGVLETQYF. Full variable domain (remainder filled in from reference TRBV5-4 and TRBJ2-5): ETGVTQSPTHLIKTRGQQVTLRCSSQSGHNTVSWYQQALGQGPQFIFQYYREEENGRGNFPPRFSGLQFPNYSSELNVNALELDDSALYLCASSRTGGVLETQYFGPGTRLLVL.

The CDR3 spells CAWSRQTNEQFF. As DNA, the CDR3 is TGTGCCTGGAGTAGGCAGACTAATGAGCAGTTCTTC. The chain couples TRBV30 to TRBJ2-1; D gene uncertain. CDR3 length: 12 amino acids. The V end lost 2 bases, the J end lost 7 bases, and 9 bases lay between the germline ends. Germline lookup yields CDR1 GTSNPN and CDR2 SVGIG (reference sequence).

The chain has TRBV3-1 (or the pseudogene TRBV3-2) and TRBJ1-1; D gene unclear. The germline V gene has CDR1 LGHDT and CDR2 YNNKEL (reference sequence). This CDR3 region has 13 residues. V dropped 4 bases and J dropped 5 bases, with 11 bases sitting between them. The CDR3 nucleotides are TGTGCCAGCAGCCCCGGGCCGGGGACTGAAGCTTTCTTT. Translation: CASSPGPGTEAFF.

The CDR3 DNA is TGTGCCAGCAGTTATTTGGGTCACTCCTACGAGCAGTACTTC. It translates to CASSYLGHSYEQYF. J is TRBJ2-7 and V is TRBV6-2 or TRBV6-3, with D hard to call. Germline V gene sequence: CDR1 MNHEY, CDR2 SVGEGT. Trimming cost V 3 bases and J 0 bases, with 9 bases left between them. The CDR3 has 14 amino acids.

The CDR3 DNA reads TGCAGCTCGGAGGACGGATATGGCTACACCTTC. This sequence encodes CSSEDGYGYTF. This sequence joins TRBV29-1 and TRBJ1-2; no firm D call. Trimming cost V 8 bases and J 5 bases, with 12 bases left between them. The CDR3 runs to 11 residues. Germline CDR1 SQVTM, CDR2 ANQGSEA.

This rearrangement joins TRBV7-9 to TRBJ2-7; D unclear. The CDR3 has 11 residues. Germline lookup yields CDR1 SEHNR and CDR2 FQNEAQ (reference sequence). V was trimmed by 5 bases and J by 7 bases, leaving 9 bases between them. CDR3 amino acids: CASSPDGEQYF. In nucleotides, the CDR3 is TGTGCCAGCAGCCCGGATGGGGAGCAGTACTTC.

This clone was detected only once. This chain uses TRBV6-5 with TRBJ1-2; TRBD1 is a possible D gene (5 bases). From germline, CDR1 is MNHEY and CDR2 SVGAGI. Deletions cut 10 bases from V and 7 bases from J, with 16 bases between. The CDR3 is made up of 12 amino acids. CDR3 coding DNA: TGTGCCACCCTAGACAGCTCCCTTGGCTACACCTTC. Its translation: CATLDSSLGYTF.

This chain uses TRBV4-3 with TRBJ1-1, with D perhaps matching TRBD1 (6 bases). Deletions cut 4 bases from V and 5 bases from J, with 14 bases between. This CDR3 is 14 amino acids long. Germline assignment: CDR1 LGHNA and CDR2 YSLEER. The CDR3 DNA reads as TGCGCCAGCAGCCTAGGAGGGGGAAGGACTGAAGCTTTCTTT. This sequence encodes CASSLGGGRTEAFF.